The source of this T cell receptor (beta chain) is a study of blood T cell repertoires in COVID-19. Across the study: Sites in the United States, Italy and Spain provided acute and convalescent COVID-19 samples.

Authors' processing steps: The assay estimated nucleated cells by amplifying reference gene primers. The table came from immunoSEQ multiplex PCR; TCRdb's copy has only in-frame clones and leaves some out. That table gives V, J and clone size, and the DNA gave D and trimming. The data show some 45,000 clones, 86% seen once. V lost 3 bases to trimming and J lost 9 bases; unmatched junction nucleotides: 4. CDR3 length: 13 residues. Per the germline V gene, CDR1 is SGHRS and CDR2 is YFSETQ. The chain carries TRBV5-1 and TRBJ2-7; 12 nucleotides agree with TRBD2. The sample taken for sequencing was peripheral blood. The TCR sequence derives from a man aged 70 or older with acute or convalescent COVID-19. Here the CDR3 DNA reads TGCGCCAGCAGCTCGGGACTAGCGGGCCCGCAGTACTTC. As protein: CASSSGLAGPQYF.